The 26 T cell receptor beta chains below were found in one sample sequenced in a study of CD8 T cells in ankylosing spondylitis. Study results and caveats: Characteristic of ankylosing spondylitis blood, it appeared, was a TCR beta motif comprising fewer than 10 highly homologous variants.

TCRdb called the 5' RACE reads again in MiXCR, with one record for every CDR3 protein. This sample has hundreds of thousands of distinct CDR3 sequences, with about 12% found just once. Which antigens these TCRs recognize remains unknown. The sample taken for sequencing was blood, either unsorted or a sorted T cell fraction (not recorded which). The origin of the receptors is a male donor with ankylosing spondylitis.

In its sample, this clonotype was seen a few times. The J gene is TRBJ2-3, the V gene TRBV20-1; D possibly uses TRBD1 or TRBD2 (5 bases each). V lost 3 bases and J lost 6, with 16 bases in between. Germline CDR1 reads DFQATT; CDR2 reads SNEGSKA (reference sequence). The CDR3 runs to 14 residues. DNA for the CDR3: TGCAGTGCTAGGGCGGGTAGTGGGGCTGATACGCAGTATTTT. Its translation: CSARAGSGADTQYF.

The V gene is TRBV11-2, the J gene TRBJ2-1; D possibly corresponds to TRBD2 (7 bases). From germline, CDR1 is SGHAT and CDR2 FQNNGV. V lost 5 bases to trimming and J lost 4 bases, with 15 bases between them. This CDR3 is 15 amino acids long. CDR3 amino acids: CASSPRGGPYNEQFF. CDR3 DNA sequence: TGTGCCAGCAGCCCAAGGGGGGGACCTTACAATGAGCAGTTCTTC.

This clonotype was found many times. The CDR3: CAILREGGLANYGYTF. CDR3 bases: TGTGCCATCCTAAGAGAAGGGGGTTTAGCTAACTATGGCTACACCTTC. The chain carries TRBV10-3 and TRBJ1-2; a possible D gene is TRBD1 (6 bases). The CDR3 sequence is 16 residues long. Trimming took 8 bases from V and 0 from J, leaving 19 bases between them. Germline assignment: CDR1 ENHRY and CDR2 SYGVKD.

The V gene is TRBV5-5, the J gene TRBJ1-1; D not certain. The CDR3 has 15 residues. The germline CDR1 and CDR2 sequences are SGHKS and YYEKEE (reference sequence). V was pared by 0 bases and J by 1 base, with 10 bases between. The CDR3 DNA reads TGTGCCAGCAGCTTGGCCGTCAGTACGAACACTGAAGCTTTCTTT. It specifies CASSLAVSTNTEAFF. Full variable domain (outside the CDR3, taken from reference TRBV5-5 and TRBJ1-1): DAGVTQSPTHLIKTRGQQVTLRCSPISGHKSVSWYQQVLGQGPQFIFQYYEKEERGRGNFPDRFSARQFPNYSSELNVNALLLGDSALYLCASSLAVSTNTEAFFGQGTRLTVV.

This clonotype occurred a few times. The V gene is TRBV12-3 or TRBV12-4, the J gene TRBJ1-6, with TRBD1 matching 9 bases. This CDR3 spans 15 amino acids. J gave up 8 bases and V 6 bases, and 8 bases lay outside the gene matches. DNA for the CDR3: TGTGCCAGCAGACCGAACAGGGGGCTCGATTCACCCCTCCACTTT. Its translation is CASRPNRGLDSPLHF.

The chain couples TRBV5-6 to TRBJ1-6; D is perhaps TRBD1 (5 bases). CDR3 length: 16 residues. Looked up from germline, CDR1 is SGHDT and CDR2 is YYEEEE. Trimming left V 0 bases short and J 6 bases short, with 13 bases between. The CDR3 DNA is TGTGCCAGCAGCTTGGTCGGGGGTTCGGGTAATTCACCCCTCCACTTT. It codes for CASSLVGGSGNSPLHF. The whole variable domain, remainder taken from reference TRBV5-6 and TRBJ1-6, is DAGVTQSPTHLIKTRGQQVTLRCSPKSGHDTVSWYQQALGQGPQFIFQYYEEEERQRGNFPDRFSGHQFPNYSSELNVNALLLGDSALYLCASSLVGGSGNSPLHFGNGTRLTVT.

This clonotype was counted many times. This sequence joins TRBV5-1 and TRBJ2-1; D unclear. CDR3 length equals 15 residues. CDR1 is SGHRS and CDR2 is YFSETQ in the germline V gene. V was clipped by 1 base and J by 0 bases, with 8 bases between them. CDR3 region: CASSLRTSSYNEQFF. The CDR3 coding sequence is TGCGCCAGCAGCTTGAGAACGAGCTCCTACAATGAGCAGTTCTTC.

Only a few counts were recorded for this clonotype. CDR3 sequence: CAIKGVGATQYF. The CDR3 DNA reads TGTGCCATCAAGGGGGTCGGGGCTACGCAGTATTTT. The V call is TRBV10-3, the J call TRBJ2-3; a possible D gene is TRBD1 (6 bases). Germline values: CDR1 ENHRY, CDR2 SYGVKD. The CDR3 runs to 12 residues. V lost 7 bases, J lost 8 bases, and 13 bases lay in between.

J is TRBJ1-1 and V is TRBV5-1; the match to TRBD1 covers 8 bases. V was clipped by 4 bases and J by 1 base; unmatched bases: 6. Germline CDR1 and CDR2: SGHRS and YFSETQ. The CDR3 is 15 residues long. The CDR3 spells CASSNPGTGNTEAFF. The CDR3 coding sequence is TGCGCCAGCAGCAACCCCGGGACAGGGAACACTGAAGCTTTCTTT.

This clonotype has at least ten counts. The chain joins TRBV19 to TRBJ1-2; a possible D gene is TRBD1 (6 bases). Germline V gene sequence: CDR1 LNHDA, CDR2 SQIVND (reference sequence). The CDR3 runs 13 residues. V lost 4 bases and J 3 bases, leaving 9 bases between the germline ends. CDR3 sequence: CASSRGRDYGYTF. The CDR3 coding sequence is TGTGCCAGTAGTAGGGGGCGCGACTATGGCTACACCTTC.

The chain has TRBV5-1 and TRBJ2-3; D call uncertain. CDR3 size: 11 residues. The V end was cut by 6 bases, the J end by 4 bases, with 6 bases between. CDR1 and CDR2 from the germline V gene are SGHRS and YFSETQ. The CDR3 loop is CASTSADTQYF. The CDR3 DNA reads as TGCGCCAGCACCAGTGCAGATACGCAGTATTTT.

The CDR3 sequence: CAISVNRGGRAQETQYF. Here the CDR3 DNA reads TGTGCCATCAGTGTCAACCGCGGGGGACGAGCCCAAGAGACCCAGTACTTC. This chain joins TRBV10-3 and TRBJ2-5, with TRBD2 identical over 7 bases. From germline, CDR1 is ENHRY and CDR2 SYGVKD. The CDR3 is made up of 17 amino acids. With 4 bases clipped from V and 1 base from J, the junction kept 12 bases outside the gene matches.

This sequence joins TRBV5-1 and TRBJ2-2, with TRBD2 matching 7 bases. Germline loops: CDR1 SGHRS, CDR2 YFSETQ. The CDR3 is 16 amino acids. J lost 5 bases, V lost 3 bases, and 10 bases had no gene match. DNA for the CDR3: TGCGCCAGCAGCTACGACACCGGGGGGTCGACCGGGGAGCTGTTTTTT. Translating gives CASSYDTGGSTGELFF.

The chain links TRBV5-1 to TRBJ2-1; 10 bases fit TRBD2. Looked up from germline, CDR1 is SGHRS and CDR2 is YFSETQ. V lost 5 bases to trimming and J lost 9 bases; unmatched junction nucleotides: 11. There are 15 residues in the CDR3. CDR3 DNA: TGCGCCAGCAGTAGTACCGGGACTAGCGCGGGTGAGCAGTTCTTC. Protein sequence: CASSSTGTSAGEQFF.

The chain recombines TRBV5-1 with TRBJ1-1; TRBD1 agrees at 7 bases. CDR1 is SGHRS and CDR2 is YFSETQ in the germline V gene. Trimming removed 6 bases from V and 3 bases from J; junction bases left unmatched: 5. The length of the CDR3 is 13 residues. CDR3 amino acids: CASNHRGDTEAFF. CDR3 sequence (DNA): TGCGCCAGCAACCACAGGGGCGACACTGAAGCTTTCTTT.

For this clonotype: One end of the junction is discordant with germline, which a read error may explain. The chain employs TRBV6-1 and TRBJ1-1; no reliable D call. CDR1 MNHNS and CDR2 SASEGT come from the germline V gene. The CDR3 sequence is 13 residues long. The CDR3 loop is CASSEDGLTEAFF. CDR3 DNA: TGTGCCAGCAGCGAAGACGGTCTCACTGAAGCTTTCTTT.

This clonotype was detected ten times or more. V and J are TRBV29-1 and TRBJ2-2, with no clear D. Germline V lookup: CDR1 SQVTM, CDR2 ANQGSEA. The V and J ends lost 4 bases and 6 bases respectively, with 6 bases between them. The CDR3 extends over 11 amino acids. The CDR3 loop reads CSVGRAGELFF. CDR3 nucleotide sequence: TGCAGCGTTGGCCGCGCCGGGGAGCTGTTTTTT.

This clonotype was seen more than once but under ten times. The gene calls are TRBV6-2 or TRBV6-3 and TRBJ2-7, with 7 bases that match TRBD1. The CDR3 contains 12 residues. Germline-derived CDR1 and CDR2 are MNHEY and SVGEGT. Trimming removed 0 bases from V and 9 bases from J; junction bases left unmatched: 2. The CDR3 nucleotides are TGTGCCAGCAGTTACTCGCGACAGGGGCAGTACTTC. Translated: CASSYSRQGQYF.

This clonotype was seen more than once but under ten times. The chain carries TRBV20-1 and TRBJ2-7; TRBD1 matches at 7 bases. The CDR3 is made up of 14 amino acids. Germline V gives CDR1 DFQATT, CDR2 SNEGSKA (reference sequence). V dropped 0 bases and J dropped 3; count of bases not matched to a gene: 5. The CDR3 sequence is CSAREQGLRYEQYF. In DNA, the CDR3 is TGCAGTGCTAGAGAACAGGGGTTACGCTACGAGCAGTACTTC.

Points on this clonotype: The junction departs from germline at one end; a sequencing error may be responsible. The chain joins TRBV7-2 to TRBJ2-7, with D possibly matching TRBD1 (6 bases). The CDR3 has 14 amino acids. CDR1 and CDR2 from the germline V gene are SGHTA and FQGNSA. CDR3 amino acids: CASSLDRKAYGQYF. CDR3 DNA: TGTGCCAGCAGCTTGGACAGAAAAGCCTACGGGCAGTACTTC.

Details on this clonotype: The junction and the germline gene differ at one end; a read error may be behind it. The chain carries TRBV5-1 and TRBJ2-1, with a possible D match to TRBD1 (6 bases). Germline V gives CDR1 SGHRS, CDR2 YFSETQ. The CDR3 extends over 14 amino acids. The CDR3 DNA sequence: TGCGCCAGCAGGAACAGGGCGCCCTACAGTGAGCAGTTCTTC. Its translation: CASRNRAPYSEQFF.

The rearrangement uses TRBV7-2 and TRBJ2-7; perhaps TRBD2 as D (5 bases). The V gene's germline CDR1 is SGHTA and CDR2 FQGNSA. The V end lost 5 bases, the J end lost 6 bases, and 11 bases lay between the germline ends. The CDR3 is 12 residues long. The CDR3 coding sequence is TGTGCCAGCAGCGTCTACAGCGGCGAGCAGTACTTC. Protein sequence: CASSVYSGEQYF. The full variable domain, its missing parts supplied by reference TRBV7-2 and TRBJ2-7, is GAGVSQSPSNKVTEKGKDVELRCDPISGHTALYWYRQSLGQGLEFLIYFQGNSAPDKSGLPSDRFSAERTGGSVSTLTIQRTQQEDSAVYLCASSVYSGEQYFGPGTRLTVT.

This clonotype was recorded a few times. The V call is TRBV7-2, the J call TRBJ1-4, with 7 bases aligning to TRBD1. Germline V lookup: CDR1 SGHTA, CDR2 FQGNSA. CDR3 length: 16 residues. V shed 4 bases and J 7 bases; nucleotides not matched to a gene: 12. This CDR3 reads CASSYSPRGGGEKLFF. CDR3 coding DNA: TGTGCCAGCAGCTACTCCCCCAGGGGGGGAGGTGAAAAACTGTTTTTT.

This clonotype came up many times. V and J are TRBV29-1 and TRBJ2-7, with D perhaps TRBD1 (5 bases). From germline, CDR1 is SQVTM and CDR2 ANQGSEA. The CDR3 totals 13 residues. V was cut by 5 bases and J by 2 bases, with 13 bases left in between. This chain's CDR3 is CSVSQGPPYEQYF. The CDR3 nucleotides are TGCAGCGTTAGCCAGGGTCCGCCCTACGAGCAGTACTTC.

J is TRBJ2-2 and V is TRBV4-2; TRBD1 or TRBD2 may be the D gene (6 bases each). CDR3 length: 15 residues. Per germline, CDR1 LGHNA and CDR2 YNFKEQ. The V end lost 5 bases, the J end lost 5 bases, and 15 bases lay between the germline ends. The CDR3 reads CASSNGGGGTGELFF. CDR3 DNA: TGTGCCAGCAGCAACGGGGGCGGTGGAACCGGGGAGCTGTTTTTT.

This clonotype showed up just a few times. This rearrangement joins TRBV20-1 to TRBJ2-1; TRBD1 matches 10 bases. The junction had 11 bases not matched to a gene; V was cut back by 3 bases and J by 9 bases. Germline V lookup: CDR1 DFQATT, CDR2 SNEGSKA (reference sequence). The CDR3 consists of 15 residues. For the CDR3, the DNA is TGCAGTGCTAGGCGGTGGGGACAGGGGTTTGTTGAGCAGTTCTTC. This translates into CSARRWGQGFVEQFF.